Presented here are 17 T cell receptor beta chains from one specimen sequenced in a study of T cell responses to AZD1222 COVID-19 vaccine (dated by TCRdb to 2020 to 2022). Per the publication, the time point label means: about 28 days (+/-7) after the second vaccine dose. The method was the immunoSEQ multiplex PCR assay. TCRdb provides this immuneACCESS table in a form limited to in-frame rearrangements. Some clones are lacking; in checked studies, under half of them reflect an unresolved V gene, and why the rest are absent is not known. The sample includes tens of thousands of clones, with 85% to 90% observed a single time. Of the sample, roughly 6.1% is held by the ten largest clones. The specimen was peripheral blood, collected 28 days after the second AZD1222 dose. The receptors here all came from an adult who received the AZD1222 COVID-19 vaccine.

V is TRBV5-1 and J is TRBJ2-5; D is possibly TRBD1 or TRBD2 (5 bases each). Germline values: CDR1 SGHRS, CDR2 YFSETQ. Trimming pared 7 bases from V and 0 bases from J, leaving 10 bases between. This CDR3 is built from 13 residues. The CDR3 nucleotides read TGCGCCAGCCACCGGGACCACCAAGAGACCCAGTACTTC. Protein sequence: CASHRDHQETQYF.

V and J are TRBV30 and TRBJ1-1, with a tentative D call TRBD1 (6 bases). CDR1 GTSNPN and CDR2 SVGIG come from the germline V gene (reference sequence). The length of the CDR3 is 13 residues. Trimming left V 2 bases short and J 5 bases short, with 12 bases between. CDR3 DNA: TGTGCCTGGAGTCCAGGGGCGCGTACTGAAGCTTTCTTT. Its translation: CAWSPGARTEAFF.

The count of this clone is one. The chain links TRBV2 to TRBJ2-5; D remains ambiguous. CDR3 size: 12 residues. Germline assignment: CDR1 SNHLY and CDR2 FYNNEI. The V end was cut by 3 bases, the J end by 3 bases, with 5 bases between. CDR3 protein: CASSDQEETQYF. The CDR3 nucleotides read TGTGCCAGCAGTGACCAGGAAGAGACCCAGTACTTC.

The chain recombines TRBV12-3 or TRBV12-4 with TRBJ1-2; maybe TRBD1 (5 bases). The CDR3 has 11 residues. Between the trimmed V and J ends, which lost 1 base and 13 bases, there was a span of 10 bases. The CDR3 reads CASSLEGVTTF. The CDR3 nucleotides are TGTGCCAGCAGTTTAGAAGGGGTAACCACCTTC.

V usage is TRBV5-4 and J usage is TRBJ2-2; possible D gene TRBD1, 6 bases. CDR1 is SGHNT and CDR2 is YYREEE in the germline V gene (reference sequence). The length of the CDR3 is 15 residues. Deletions cut 2 bases from V and 5 bases from J, with 13 bases between. DNA of the CDR3: TGTGCCAGCAGCTTAGGGGGATACGAAACCGGGGAGCTGTTTTTT. Amino acid sequence: CASSLGGYETGELFF.

This sequence joins TRBV6-1 and TRBJ2-5; D remains ambiguous. This CDR3 has 12 residues. Germline V CDR1 and CDR2: MNHNS, SASEGT. Trimming left V 1 base short and J 7 bases short, with 7 bases between. The CDR3 loop reads CASSEGAVTQYF. CDR3 sequence (DNA): TGTGCCAGCAGTGAAGGGGCGGTGACCCAGTACTTC.

The chain recombines TRBV7-2 with TRBJ2-5; D possibly matches TRBD1 or TRBD2 (5 bases each). In germline, CDR1 is SGHTA, CDR2 FQGNSA. CDR3 length: 16 residues. The V end was cut by 4 bases, the J end by 4 bases, with 19 bases between. CDR3 DNA sequence: TGTGCCAGCAGCTGGGGACCGGGGCGAAAGGCAGAGACCCAGTACTTC. This encodes CASSWGPGRKAETQYF.

This chain connects TRBV7-6 to TRBJ2-2; D may be TRBD2 (5 bases). Germline CDR1 is SGHVS and CDR2 is FNYEAQ. The CDR3 spans 14 residues. V lost 1 base to trimming and J lost 6 bases, with 9 bases between them. The chain's CDR3 is CASSLVYGAGELFF. CDR3 nucleotides: TGTGCCAGCAGCTTAGTATACGGGGCCGGGGAGCTGTTTTTT.

The chain joins TRBV6-1 to TRBJ2-2; weak D call: TRBD1 (5 bases). The CDR3 consists of 18 residues. Deletions cut 3 bases from V and 5 bases from J, with 22 bases between. Germline CDR1 reads MNHNS; CDR2 reads SASEGT. In DNA form, the CDR3 reads TGTGCCAGCAGTGACCCCTTCCAGGGTGGGGCGCAGACCGGGGAGCTGTTTTTT. Translated, it gives CASSDPFQGGAQTGELFF.

This rearrangement joins TRBV5-1 to TRBJ2-7, with 9 bases fitting TRBD1. Germline CDR1 SGHRS, CDR2 YFSETQ. The trim removed 0 bases at V and 6 bases at J, leaving 7 bases unmatched. The CDR3 covers 15 residues. CDR3 nucleotides: TGCGCCAGCAGCTTGGTTTGGGGACAGGGTCTCGAGCAGTACTTC. It translates to CASSLVWGQGLEQYF.

This chain connects TRBV19 to TRBJ1-5; D is unresolved. Trimming left V 7 bases short and J 0 bases short, with 16 bases between. Germline V CDR1 and CDR2: LNHDA, SQIVND (reference sequence). The CDR3 is 16 residues long. In nucleotides, the CDR3 is TGTGCCAGTACACACGGGAATTCTCATAGCAATCAGCCCCAGCATTTT. This encodes CASTHGNSHSNQPQHF.

The chain recombines TRBV29-1 with TRBJ2-5, with D possibly being TRBD2 (6 bases). Germline V gene sequence: CDR1 SQVTM, CDR2 ANQGSEA. This CDR3 region has 13 residues. V lost 6 bases and J 1 base, leaving 12 bases between the germline ends. DNA for the CDR3: TGCAGCGTCAAACGGGACTCCCAAGAGACCCAGTACTTC. Translating it yields CSVKRDSQETQYF.

V is TRBV6-5 and J is TRBJ2-2; either TRBD1 or TRBD2 may fit D (6 bases each). The germline CDR1 and CDR2 sequences are MNHEY and SVGAGI. This CDR3 comprises 13 residues. The germline V and J ends were trimmed by 8 bases and 4 bases, with 11 bases remaining between them. CDR3: CASSRGGTGELFF. The CDR3 bases are TGTGCCAGCTCCAGGGGAGGCACCGGGGAGCTGTTTTTT.

The chain uses TRBV5-1 and TRBJ1-2; TRBD1 matches at 9 bases. Germline V lookup: CDR1 SGHRS, CDR2 YFSETQ. CDR3 size: 16 residues. V trimming: 1 base; J trimming: 4 bases; junction bases outside the gene matches: 8. The CDR3 DNA reads TGCGCCAGCAGCTTGTCCGGGACAGGGATCTTCTATGGCTACACCTTC. Translation gives CASSLSGTGIFYGYTF.

The gene calls are TRBV6-5 and TRBJ2-5; 7 bases line up with TRBD1. The trim removed 8 bases at V and 4 bases at J, leaving 13 bases unmatched. The CDR3 runs to 15 residues. In germline, CDR1 is MNHEY, CDR2 SVGAGI. The CDR3 reads CASLLLTGAPETQYF. DNA for the CDR3: TGTGCCAGCCTATTACTCACAGGGGCCCCAGAGACCCAGTACTTC.

The V call is TRBV9, the J call TRBJ2-2; maybe TRBD1 (6 bases). Trimming left V 0 bases short and J 5 bases short, with 8 bases between. The CDR3 spans 14 residues. Germline CDR1 reads SGDLS; CDR2 reads YYNGEE. CDR3 in DNA: TGTGCCAGCAGCGTAGGGACAGCGACCGGGGAGCTGTTTTTT. It specifies CASSVGTATGELFF.

The CDR3 region has the DNA TGTGCCAGCAGCGTACAGGGGAACTATGGCTACACCTTC. Translating gives CASSVQGNYGYTF. V and J are TRBV9 and TRBJ1-2, with D possibly TRBD1 on 6 matching bases. V lost 1 base and J lost 2, with 6 bases in between. The germline V gene encodes CDR1 SGDLS and CDR2 YYNGEE. CDR3 length: 13 amino acids.